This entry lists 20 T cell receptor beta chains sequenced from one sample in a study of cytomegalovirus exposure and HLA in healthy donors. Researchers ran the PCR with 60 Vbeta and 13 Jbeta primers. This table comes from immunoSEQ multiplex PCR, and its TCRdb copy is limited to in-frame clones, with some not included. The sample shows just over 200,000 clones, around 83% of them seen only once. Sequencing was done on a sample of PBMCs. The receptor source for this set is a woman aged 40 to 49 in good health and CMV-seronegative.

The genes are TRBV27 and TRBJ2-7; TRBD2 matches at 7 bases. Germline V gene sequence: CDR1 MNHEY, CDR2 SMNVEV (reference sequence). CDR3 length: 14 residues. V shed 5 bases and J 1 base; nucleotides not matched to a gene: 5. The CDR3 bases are TGTGCCAGCAGTCTTCGGCGGGAGTCCTACGAGCAGTACTTC. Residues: CASSLRRESYEQYF.

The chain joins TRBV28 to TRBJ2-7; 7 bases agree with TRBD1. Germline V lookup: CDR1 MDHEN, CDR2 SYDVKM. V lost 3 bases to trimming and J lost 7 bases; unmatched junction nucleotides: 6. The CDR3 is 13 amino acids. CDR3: CASSLRGLGEQYF. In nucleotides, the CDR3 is TGTGCCAGCAGTTTGAGGGGGCTGGGGGAGCAGTACTTC.

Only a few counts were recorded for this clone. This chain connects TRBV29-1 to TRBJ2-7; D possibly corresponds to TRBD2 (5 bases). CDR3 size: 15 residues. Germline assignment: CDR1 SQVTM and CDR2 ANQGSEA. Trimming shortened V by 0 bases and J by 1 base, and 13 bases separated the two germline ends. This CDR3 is CSVEEAGGGSYEQYF. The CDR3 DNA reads TGCAGCGTTGAAGAGGCAGGAGGAGGATCCTACGAGCAGTACTTC.

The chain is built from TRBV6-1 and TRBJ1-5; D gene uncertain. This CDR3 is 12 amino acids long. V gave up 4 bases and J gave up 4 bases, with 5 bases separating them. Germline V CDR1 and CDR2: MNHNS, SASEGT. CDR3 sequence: CASSVMNQPQHF. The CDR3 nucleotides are TGTGCCAGCAGTGTTATGAATCAGCCCCAGCATTTT.

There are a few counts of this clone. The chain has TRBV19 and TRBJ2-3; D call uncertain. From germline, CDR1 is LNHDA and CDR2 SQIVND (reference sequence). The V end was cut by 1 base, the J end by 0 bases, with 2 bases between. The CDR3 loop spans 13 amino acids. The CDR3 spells CASSIASTDTQYF. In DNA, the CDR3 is TGTGCCAGTAGTATAGCGAGCACAGATACGCAGTATTTT.

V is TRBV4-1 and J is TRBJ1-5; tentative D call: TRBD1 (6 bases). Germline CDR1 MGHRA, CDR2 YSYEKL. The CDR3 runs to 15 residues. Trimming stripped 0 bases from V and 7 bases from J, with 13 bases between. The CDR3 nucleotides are TGCGCCAGCAGCCAAGACGCCTCCAGGGGCCAGCCCCAGCATTTT. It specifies CASSQDASRGQPQHF.

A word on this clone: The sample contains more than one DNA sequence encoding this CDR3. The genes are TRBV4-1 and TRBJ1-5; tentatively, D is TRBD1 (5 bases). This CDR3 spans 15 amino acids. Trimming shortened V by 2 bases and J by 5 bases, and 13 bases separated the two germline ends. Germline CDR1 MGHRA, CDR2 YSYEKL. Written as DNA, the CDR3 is TGCGCCAGCAGCCAATGGGATAGGGGTGATCAGCCCCAGCATTTT. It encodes CASSQWDRGDQPQHF.

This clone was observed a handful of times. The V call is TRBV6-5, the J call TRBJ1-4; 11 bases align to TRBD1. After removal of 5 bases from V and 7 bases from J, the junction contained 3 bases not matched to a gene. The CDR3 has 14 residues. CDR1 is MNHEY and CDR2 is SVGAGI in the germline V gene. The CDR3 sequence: CASSEGQGAEKLFF. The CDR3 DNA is TGTGCCAGCAGTGAAGGACAGGGGGCTGAAAAACTGTTTTTT.

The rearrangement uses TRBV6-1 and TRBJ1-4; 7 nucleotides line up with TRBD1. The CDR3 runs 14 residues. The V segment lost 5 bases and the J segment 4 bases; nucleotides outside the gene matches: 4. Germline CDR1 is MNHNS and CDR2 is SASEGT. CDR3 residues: CASSRDRINEKLFF. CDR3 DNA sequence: TGTGCCAGCAGTAGGGACAGAATTAATGAAAAACTGTTTTTT.

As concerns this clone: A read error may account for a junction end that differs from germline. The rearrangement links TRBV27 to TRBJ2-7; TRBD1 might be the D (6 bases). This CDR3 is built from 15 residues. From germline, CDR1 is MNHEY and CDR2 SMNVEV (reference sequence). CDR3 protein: CAGSVRGHPSYEQYF. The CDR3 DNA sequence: TGTGCCGGCAGTGTCCGGGGACACCCCTCCTACGAGCAGTACTTC.

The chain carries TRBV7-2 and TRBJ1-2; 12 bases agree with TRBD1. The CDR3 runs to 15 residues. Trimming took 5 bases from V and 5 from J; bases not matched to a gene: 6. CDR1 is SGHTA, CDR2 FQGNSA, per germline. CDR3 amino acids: CASSPGQGARYGYTF. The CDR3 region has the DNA TGTGCCAGCAGCCCGGGACAGGGGGCGCGGTATGGCTACACCTTC.

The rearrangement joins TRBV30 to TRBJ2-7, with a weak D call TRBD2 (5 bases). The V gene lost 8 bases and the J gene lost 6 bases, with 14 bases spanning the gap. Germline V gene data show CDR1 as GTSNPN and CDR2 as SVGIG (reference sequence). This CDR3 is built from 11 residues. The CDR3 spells CARSTRTEQYF. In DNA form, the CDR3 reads TGTGCCCGCTCCACTAGGACCGAGCAGTACTTC.

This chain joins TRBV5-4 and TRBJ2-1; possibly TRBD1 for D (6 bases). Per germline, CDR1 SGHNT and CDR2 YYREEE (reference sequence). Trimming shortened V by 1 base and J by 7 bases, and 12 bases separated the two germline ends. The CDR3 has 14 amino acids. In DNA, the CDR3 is TGTGCCAGCAGCTTGATGACAGGACCTAATGAGCAGTTCTTC. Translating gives CASSLMTGPNEQFF.

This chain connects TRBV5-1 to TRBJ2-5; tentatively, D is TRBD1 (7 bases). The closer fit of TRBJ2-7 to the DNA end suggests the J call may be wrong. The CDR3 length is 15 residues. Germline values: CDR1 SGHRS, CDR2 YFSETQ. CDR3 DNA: TGCGCCAGCCAGAGGGGGGACAGTACTCCCTACGAGCAGTACTTC. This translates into CASQRGDSTPYEQYF.

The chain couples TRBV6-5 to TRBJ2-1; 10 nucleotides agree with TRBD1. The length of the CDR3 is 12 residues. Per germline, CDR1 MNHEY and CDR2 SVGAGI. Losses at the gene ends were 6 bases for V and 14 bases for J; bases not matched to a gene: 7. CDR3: CASRDRGQLEFF. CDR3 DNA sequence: TGTGCCAGCAGAGACAGGGGGCAATTGGAGTTCTTC.

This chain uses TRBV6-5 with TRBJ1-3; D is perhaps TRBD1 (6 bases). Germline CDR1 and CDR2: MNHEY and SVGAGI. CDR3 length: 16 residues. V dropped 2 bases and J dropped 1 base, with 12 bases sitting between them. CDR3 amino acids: CASSYTGTGSGNTIYF. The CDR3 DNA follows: TGTGCCAGCAGTTACACCGGAACAGGGTCTGGAAACACCATATATTTT.

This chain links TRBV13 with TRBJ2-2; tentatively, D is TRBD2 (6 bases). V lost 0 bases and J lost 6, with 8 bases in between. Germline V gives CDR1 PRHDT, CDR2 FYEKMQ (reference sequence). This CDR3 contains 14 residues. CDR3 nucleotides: TGTGCCAGCAGCTTAGGTGGAGGGTCCGGGGAGCTGTTTTTT. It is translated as CASSLGGGSGELFF.

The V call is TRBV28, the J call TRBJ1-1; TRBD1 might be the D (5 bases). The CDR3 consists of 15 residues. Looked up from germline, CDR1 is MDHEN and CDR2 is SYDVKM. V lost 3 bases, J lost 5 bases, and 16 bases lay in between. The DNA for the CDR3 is TGTGCCAGCAGTTTTAGCGGGCAGGGAGGGACTGAAGCTTTCTTT. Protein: CASSFSGQGGTEAFF.

CDR3 sequence: CASSLGSGRENQPQHF. CDR3 sequence (DNA): TGTGCCAGCAGCTTAGGTTCGGGCAGGGAAAATCAGCCCCAGCATTTT. This rearrangement joins TRBV7-9 to TRBJ1-5; D is possibly TRBD1 (5 bases). CDR3 length: 16 amino acids. Germline CDR1 SEHNR, CDR2 FQNEAQ (reference sequence). The V gene lost 1 base and the J gene lost 4 bases, with 14 bases spanning the gap.

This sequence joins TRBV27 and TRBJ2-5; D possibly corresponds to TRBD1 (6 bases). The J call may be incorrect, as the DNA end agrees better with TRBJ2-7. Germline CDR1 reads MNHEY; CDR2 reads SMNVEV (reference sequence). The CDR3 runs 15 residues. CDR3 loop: CASSSEKDSSYEQYF. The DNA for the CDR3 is TGTGCCAGCAGTTCAGAAAAGGACAGTTCCTACGAGCAGTACTTC.